The entry below describes one T cell receptor (beta chain). Its antigen is as yet unknown. The sample originates from a study of beta chain features in type 1 diabetes. Study-level results: Significant though moderate, a shortening of TCRB CDR3s appeared in all four CD4+ subsets of Type 1 diabetes patients.

Isolated RNA was reverse transcribed in full, so expressed TCRB transcripts were sequenced. Assay used: immunoSEQ multiplex PCR; TCRdb lists only in-frame clones, some missing. The sample has 120,000 to 150,000 clones; around 50% are singletons. Each population that was sorted was more than 95% pure. Unmatched junction bases numbered 3, after V lost 5 bases and J lost 4 bases. Germline values: CDR1 SGHTA, CDR2 FQGNSA. The CDR3 runs to 13 residues. This clonotype originated in a man younger than 35 in good health. The chain carries TRBV7-2 and TRBJ2-5; 8 bases are shared with TRBD1. Sequenced sample: Tregs from blood. CDR3 sequence: CASSRQGPETQYF. As DNA, the CDR3 is TGTGCCAGCAGCCGACAGGGGCCAGAGACCCAGTACTTC.